This T cell receptor (beta chain) was sequenced for a study of T-cell reconstitution after alpha-beta-depleted transplantation in children. Study-level points and caveats: From newly produced T cells came most of the T-cell counts and diversity one year after transplant. Several hundred expanded graft clones reportedly supplied alpha-beta T cells about two months after transplant. Day-60 TCRbeta diversity that was high in some patients was derived from surviving recipient T cells and thymic progenitors.

Points on this clonotype: The antigen is not known.

This sample's TCRbeta library carried unique molecular identifier barcodes. TCRdb independently ran MiXCR on the PCR reads; one entry per CDR3 protein. The table shows hundreds of thousands of distinct CDR3 sequences, with roughly 15% occurring only once. Germline CDR1 reads SGHAT; CDR2 reads FQNNGV. Trimming took 4 bases from V and 5 from J; bases not matched to a gene: 8. The CDR3 extends over 15 amino acids. This TCR was recovered from a male patient between 2 and 15 years old who had a stem cell transplant for acute lymphoblastic leukemia, so the T cells may come from the graft donor. The material sequenced was PBMCs, mostly from graft donor cells, taken 360 days after TCRalphabeta/CD19-depleted stem cell transplant. This sequence joins TRBV11-2 and TRBJ2-7, with 10 bases that match TRBD1. The CDR3, as DNA: TGTGCCAGCAGCTCCCGGGACAGGGGCGTCCACGAGCAGTACTTC. It translates to CASSSRDRGVHEQYF.